This T cell receptor beta chain comes out of a study of blood T cells in healthy people across ages. Germline V CDR1 and CDR2: KGHSH, LQKENI. The CDR3 totals 14 residues. A second PCR, run for about 7 to 11 cycles, used a sample-barcoded 5' primer plus a J-beta primer mix. With 12 random nucleotides, a template-switch adaptor tagged each individual cDNA molecule. TCRdb redid the calling of the 5' RACE reads with MiXCR, one entry per CDR3 protein. The profile shows 1,300,000 or so distinct CDR3 sequences, roughly 59% of them singletons. The material sequenced was blood. The chain links TRBV18 to TRBJ2-4; D might be TRBD2 (5 bases). Matching the DNA end better, TRBJ2-7 makes the J call doubtful. The sequence came from a man between 18 and 35 years old in good health. The CDR3 protein is CASSPTSGDYEQYF. The CDR3, as DNA: TGTGCCAGCTCACCAACGTCCGGGGACTACGAGCAGTACTTC.